The 26 T cell receptor beta chains presented below share a single source sample, sequenced in a study of CD8+CD57+ T cells in acquired aplastic anemia listed by TCRdb under 2018. The run used an Illumina HiSeq 2000. Genomic DNA was used as template for profiling of TCR beta VDJ combinations and CDR3 sequences. The public reads were reprocessed in TCRdb via fastp at Q25 and MiXCR, keeping in-frame beta chains. CDR3 protein sequences are deduplicated, and each keeps its most common genes and DNA. The sample table holds roughly 170,000 distinct CDR3 sequences, of which nearly 50% were seen once. The biggest ten clones account for 13% of the sample. The patients picked for sequencing were ones in whom flow cytometry had shown an expansion of CD8+CD57+ cells. Source material: sorted CD4+, CD8+, or CD8+CD57+ T cells (not recorded which) from PBMCs. The receptors originated from a human donor with aplastic anemia.

The chain employs TRBV7-8 and TRBJ1-1, with 7 bases identical to TRBD1. Germline V CDR1 and CDR2: SGHVS, FQNEAQ. The CDR3 loop spans 15 amino acids. J was trimmed by 2 bases and V by 3 bases; bases with no gene match: 6. DNA of the CDR3: TGTGCCAGCAGCTTCTCCGGGACAGCTAACACTGAAGCTTTCTTT. Its protein is CASSFSGTANTEAFF. Based on the CDR3 plus reference TRBV7-8 and TRBJ1-1, the full variable domain is GAGVSQSPRYKVAKRGQDVALRCDPISGHVSLFWYQQALGQGPEFLTYFQNEAQLDKSGLPSDRFFAERPEGSVSTLKIQRTQQEDSAVYLCASSFSGTANTEAFFGQGTRLTVV.

This clonotype was found many times. The chain has TRBV10-3 and TRBJ1-3, with a tentative D call TRBD1 (6 bases). The V end was cut by 4 bases, the J end by 0 bases, with 16 bases between. CDR1 is ENHRY, CDR2 SYGVKD, per germline. The CDR3 has 17 residues. The CDR3, as DNA: TGTGCCATCAGTGGTGGGTTCGGGGGCCGCTCTGGAAACACCATATATTTT. It translates to CAISGGFGGRSGNTIYF.

The V call is TRBV29-1, the J call TRBJ1-1; 12 nucleotides line up with TRBD1. Germline CDR1 and CDR2: SQVTM and ANQGSEA. The CDR3 totals 14 residues. V was clipped by 6 bases and J by 5 bases; unmatched bases: 7. CDR3 sequence reads: CSVDPGQGATEAFF. The DNA of the CDR3 is TGCAGCGTCGACCCGGGACAGGGGGCGACTGAAGCTTTCTTT.

This chain joins TRBV7-8 and TRBJ2-7; D might be TRBD1 (5 bases). The CDR3 covers 12 residues. Trimming cost V 4 bases and J 11 bases, with 15 bases left between them. CDR1 is SGHVS, CDR2 FQNEAQ, per germline. The CDR3 protein is CASSSSQTVKYF. CDR3 DNA sequence: TGTGCCAGCAGCTCCTCCCAGACAGTAAAGTACTTC.

This chain connects TRBV11-2 to TRBJ2-3; D is unclear. CDR1 and CDR2 (germline): SGHAT, FQNNGV. V was shortened by 5 bases and J by 2 bases, with 11 bases between the two germline ends. The CDR3 loop spans 14 amino acids. The CDR3 DNA follows: TGTGCCAGCAGCCTTGGCAAGAACACAGATACGCAGTATTTT. This encodes CASSLGKNTDTQYF. Looking up the rest from reference TRBV11-2 and TRBJ2-3 gives the full variable domain: EAGVAQSPRYKIIEKRQSVAFWCNPISGHATLYWYQQILGQGPKLLIQFQNNGVVDDSQLPKDRFSAERLKGVDSTLKIQPAKLEDSAVYLCASSLGKNTDTQYFGPGTRLTVL.

Turning to this clonotype: One end of the junction varies from germline; a read error may be responsible. The CDR3 DNA reads as TGCGCCAGCAGCCAAGGGCCAGCAGATACGCAGTATTTT. Encoded protein: CASSQGPADTQYF. The V and J genes are TRBV7-3 and TRBJ2-3; D not resolved. Germline loops: CDR1 SGHTA, CDR2 FQGTGA. The CDR3 contains 13 residues.

Note on this clonotype: A much larger clone sits a single nucleotide away, making a read error possible. This chain uses TRBV9 with TRBJ2-1, with 8 positions matching TRBD1. Germline lookup yields CDR1 SGDLS and CDR2 YYNGEE. V shed 7 bases, J shed 3 bases, and the junction held 9 bases outside the gene matches. The CDR3 extends over 15 amino acids. CDR3 in amino acids: CASGPDRGGYNEQFF. The DNA of the CDR3 is TGTGCCAGCGGCCCAGACAGGGGCGGCTACAATGAGCAGTTCTTC.

This clonotype was counted between two and nine times. This chain links TRBV7-2 with TRBJ2-7; the D gene could be TRBD1 or TRBD2 (5 bases each). Germline values: CDR1 SGHTA, CDR2 FQGNSA. V was trimmed by 8 bases and J by 3 bases, leaving 5 bases between them. The CDR3 has 10 amino acids. CDR3 region: CASGGYEQYF. The CDR3 nucleotides read TGTGCCAGCGGGGGCTACGAGCAGTACTTC.

This chain uses TRBV10-2 with TRBJ1-3; D gene unclear. V gave up 0 bases and J gave up 4 bases, with 4 bases separating them. Germline V gives CDR1 WSHSY, CDR2 SAAADI. There are 13 residues in the CDR3. CDR3 protein: CASSESGGNTIYF. In nucleotides, the CDR3 is TGCGCCAGCAGTGAGTCAGGGGGAAACACCATATATTTT.

V is TRBV18 and J is TRBJ1-1; TRBD1 matches 7 bases. V lost 2 bases, J lost 1 base, and 4 bases stayed unmatched. CDR3 length equals 15 residues. Germline lookup yields CDR1 KGHSH and CDR2 LQKENI. CDR3: CASSPSSGGNTEAFF. DNA of the CDR3: TGTGCCAGCTCACCAAGCTCAGGGGGGAACACTGAAGCTTTCTTT.

The J gene is TRBJ2-2, the V gene TRBV10-2; D is ambiguous. This CDR3 comprises 12 residues. Germline V gene data show CDR1 as WSHSY and CDR2 as SAAADI. Trimming stripped 0 bases from V and 8 bases from J, with 4 bases between. Here the CDR3 reads CASSESYGELFF. The CDR3 DNA reads as TGCGCCAGCAGTGAGTCGTATGGGGAGCTGTTTTTT.

The genes are TRBV12-3 or TRBV12-4 and TRBJ2-4; 10 positions match TRBD1. The CDR3 has 15 residues. After removal of 7 bases from V and 5 bases from J, the junction contained 8 bases not matched to a gene. The CDR3 reads CASKSSGTGENIQYF. The CDR3 DNA sequence: TGTGCCAGCAAATCCTCCGGGACAGGGGAAAACATTCAGTACTTC.

The chain employs TRBV20-1 and TRBJ2-7; 9 positions match TRBD1. CDR3 length: 13 amino acids. The V segment lost 7 bases and the J segment 2 bases; nucleotides outside the gene matches: 6. CDR1 is DFQATT and CDR2 is SNEGSKA in the germline V gene (reference sequence). The CDR3 region is CSGRGTGTYEQYF. The CDR3 DNA reads TGCAGTGGGAGAGGGACAGGGACCTACGAGCAGTACTTC.

In this sample, this clonotype turned up a few times. With a much larger clone just one base away, this may be a read error. This sequence joins TRBV19 and TRBJ2-2, with a possible D match to TRBD1 (5 bases). Germline CDR1 and CDR2: LNHDA and SQIVND (reference sequence). V shed 9 bases and J shed 4 bases, with 18 bases lying between them. This CDR3 spans 15 amino acids. The CDR3 nucleotides are TGTGCCAGCAGCTCGCAGGGATCGAGCACCGGGGAGCTGTTTTTT. It is translated as CASSSQGSSTGELFF. The full variable domain, in which reference TRBV19 and TRBJ2-2 provide the parts outside the CDR3, is DGGITQSPKYLFRKEGQNVTLSCEQNLNHDAMYWYRQDPGQGLRLIYYSQIVNDFQKGDIAEGYSVSREKKESFPLTVTSAQKNPTAFYLCASSSQGSSTGELFFGEGSRLTVL.

At least ten counts were recorded for this clonotype. This CDR3 is CASSGRGDYEQYF. CDR3 DNA sequence: TGTGCCAGCAGTGGCAGGGGTGATTACGAGCAGTACTTC. The chain carries TRBV6-1 and TRBJ2-7, with D possibly being TRBD1 (6 bases). The CDR3 spans 13 residues. Trimming stripped 4 bases from V and 4 bases from J, with 11 bases between. Germline assignment: CDR1 MNHNS and CDR2 SASEGT.

Details on this clonotype: A read error may be the cause here, since a much bigger clone is one base away. This rearrangement joins TRBV7-6 to TRBJ2-3; D unclear. CDR1 SGHVS and CDR2 FNYEAQ come from the germline V gene. This CDR3 comprises 13 residues. V was shortened by 2 bases and J by 4 bases, with 7 bases between the two germline ends. The CDR3 sequence is CASSLSPADTQYF. CDR3 sequence (DNA): TGTGCCAGCAGCTTATCGCCCGCAGATACGCAGTATTTT.

The CDR3 DNA is TGTGCCAGCAGCGGCGGGGGGACCGCGAATTCACCCCTCCACTTT. Its protein product is CASSGGGTANSPLHF. V is TRBV5-5 and J is TRBJ1-6, with a tentative D call TRBD1 (5 bases). V shed 4 bases and J shed 7 bases, with 15 bases lying between them. CDR3 length equals 15 residues. Germline loops: CDR1 SGHKS, CDR2 YYEKEE (reference sequence).

The chain recombines TRBV15 with TRBJ2-3; D may be TRBD1 (5 bases). The CDR3 sequence is 17 residues long. Trimming removed 0 bases at V and 3 bases at J, with 16 bases between. Germline lookup yields CDR1 LNHNV and CDR2 YYDKDF (reference sequence). CDR3 coding DNA: TGTGCCACCAGCAGAGATTTGGGTGGGGCAAGGACAGATACGCAGTATTTT. As protein: CATSRDLGGARTDTQYF. Full variable domain (rest looked up from reference TRBV15 and TRBJ2-3): DAMVIQNPRYQVTQFGKPVTLSCSQTLNHNVMYWYQQKSSQAPKLLFHYYDKDFNNEADTPDNFQSRRPNTSFCFLDIRSPGLGDTAMYLCATSRDLGGARTDTQYFGPGTRLTVL.

This clonotype turned up a few times. Mismatch with germline at one junction end may stem from a read error. V gene TRBV15 combines with J gene TRBJ1-3; 7 nucleotides align to TRBD1. The germline gives CDR1 LNHNV, CDR2 YYDKDF (reference sequence). The CDR3 totals 13 residues. CDR3 nucleotides: TGTGCCACCAGCAGCCAGGGAACCGGGACAGCAAACTTT. It codes for CATSSQGTGTANF.

V and J are TRBV7-2 and TRBJ2-7; D remains ambiguous. V was pared by 2 bases and J by 0 bases, with 5 bases between. CDR3 length equals 13 residues. Germline loops: CDR1 SGHTA, CDR2 FQGNSA. DNA of the CDR3: TGTGCCAGCAGCTTACAGGTCTCCTACGAGCAGTACTTC. As protein: CASSLQVSYEQYF.

The V gene is TRBV2, the J gene TRBJ1-4; possibly TRBD1 for D (6 bases). The CDR3 has 14 residues. V was pared by 3 bases and J by 3 bases, with 8 bases between. Germline V lookup: CDR1 SNHLY, CDR2 FYNNEI. The CDR3 DNA sequence: TGTGCCAGCAGTGACGACAGGTCTAATGAAAAACTGTTTTTT. Its translation: CASSDDRSNEKLFF. Drawing the rest from reference TRBV2 and TRBJ1-4, the complete variable domain is EPEVTQTPSHQVTQMGQEVILRCVPISNHLYFYWYRQILGQKVEFLVSFYNNEISEKSEIFDDQFSVERPDGSNFTLKIRSTKLEDSAMYFCASSDDRSNEKLFFGSGTQLSVL.

The rearrangement joins TRBV12-3 or TRBV12-4 to TRBJ2-5, with D perhaps assigned TRBD1 or TRBD2 (6 bases each). The CDR3 runs to 16 residues. Trimming removed 6 bases from V and 1 base from J, with 18 bases in between. Here the CDR3 DNA reads TGTGCCAGCAGCGAAGGAGGGGGGTTGGGCCAAGAGACCCAGTACTTC. Protein product: CASSEGGGLGQETQYF.

This clonotype occurred a few times. The gene calls are TRBV2 and TRBJ2-2; 8 nucleotides agree with TRBD2. There are 14 residues in the CDR3. V was pared by 8 bases and J by 3 bases, with 5 bases of the junction left unmatched. In germline, CDR1 is SNHLY, CDR2 FYNNEI. The CDR3 spells CASSGLGYTGELFF. DNA for the CDR3: TGTGCCAGCTCGGGACTAGGCTACACCGGGGAGCTGTTTTTT. The full variable domain, its missing parts supplied by reference TRBV2 and TRBJ2-2, is EPEVTQTPSHQVTQMGQEVILRCVPISNHLYFYWYRQILGQKVEFLVSFYNNEISEKSEIFDDQFSVERPDGSNFTLKIRSTKLEDSAMYFCASSGLGYTGELFFGEGSRLTVL.

This chain connects TRBV29-1 to TRBJ1-2, with a possible D match to TRBD1 (6 bases). V lost 6 bases to trimming and J lost 4 bases, with 21 bases between them. The CDR3 is made up of 15 amino acids. CDR1 is SQVTM, CDR2 ANQGSEA, per germline. In DNA, the CDR3 is TGCAGCGTGCGGACAGTGGGGGACTCGGGCTATGGCTACACCTTC. It codes for CSVRTVGDSGYGYTF. The full variable domain, in which reference TRBV29-1 and TRBJ1-2 provide the parts outside the CDR3, is SAVISQKPSRDICQRGTSLTIQCQVDSQVTMMFWYRQQPGQSLTLIATANQGSEATYESGFVIDKFPISRPNLTFSTLTVSNMSPEDSSIYLCSVRTVGDSGYGYTFGSGTRLTVV.

The V call is TRBV12-3 or TRBV12-4, the J call TRBJ1-2, with D possibly matching TRBD1 (6 bases). Trimming left V 3 bases short and J 4 bases short, with 12 bases between. CDR3 length equals 14 residues. The CDR3 DNA reads TGTGCCAGCAGTTTTGGGGGGCTCGGCTATGGCTACACCTTC. Translating gives CASSFGGLGYGYTF.

This clonotype was detected only a few times. The V gene is TRBV7-9, the J gene TRBJ2-7, with 8 bases aligning to TRBD1. The CDR3 runs 12 residues. Germline V CDR1 and CDR2: SEHNR, FQNEAQ (reference sequence). V shed 5 bases, J shed 6 bases, and the junction held 3 bases outside the gene matches. The CDR3 region is CASSDRGGEQYF. As DNA, the CDR3 is TGTGCCAGCAGCGACAGGGGAGGCGAGCAGTACTTC.